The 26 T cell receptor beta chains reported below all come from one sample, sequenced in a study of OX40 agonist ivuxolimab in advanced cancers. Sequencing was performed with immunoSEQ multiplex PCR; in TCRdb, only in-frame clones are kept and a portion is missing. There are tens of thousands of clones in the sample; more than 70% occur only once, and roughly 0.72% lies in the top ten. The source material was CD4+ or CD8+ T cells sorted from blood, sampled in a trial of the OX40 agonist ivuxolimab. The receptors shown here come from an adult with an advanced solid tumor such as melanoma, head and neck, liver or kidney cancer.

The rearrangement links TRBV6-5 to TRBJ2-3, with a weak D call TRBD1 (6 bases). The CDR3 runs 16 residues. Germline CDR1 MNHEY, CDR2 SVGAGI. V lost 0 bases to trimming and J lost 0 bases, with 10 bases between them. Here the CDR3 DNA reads TGTGCCAGCAGTTACTCGACAGGCGCTAGCACAGATACGCAGTATTTT. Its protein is CASSYSTGASTDTQYF.

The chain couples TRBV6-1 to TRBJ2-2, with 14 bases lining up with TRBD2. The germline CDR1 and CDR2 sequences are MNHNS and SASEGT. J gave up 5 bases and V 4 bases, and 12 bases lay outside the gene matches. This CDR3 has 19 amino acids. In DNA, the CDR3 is TGTGCCAGCAGTGTAGGACTAGCGGGGGGCGGATTGAGGACCGGGGAGCTGTTTTTT. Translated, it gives CASSVGLAGGGLRTGELFF.

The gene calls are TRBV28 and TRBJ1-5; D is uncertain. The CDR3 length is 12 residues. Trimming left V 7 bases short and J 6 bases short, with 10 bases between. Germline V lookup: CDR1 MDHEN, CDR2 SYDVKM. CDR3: CASTLDSQPQHF. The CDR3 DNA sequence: TGTGCCAGCACTCTGGATAGTCAGCCCCAGCATTTT.

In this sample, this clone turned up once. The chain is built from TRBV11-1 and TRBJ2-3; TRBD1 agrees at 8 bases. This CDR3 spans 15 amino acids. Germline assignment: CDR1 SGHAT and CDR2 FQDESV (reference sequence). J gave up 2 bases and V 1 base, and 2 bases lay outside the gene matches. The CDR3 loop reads CASSLGDRNTDTQYF. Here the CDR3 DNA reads TGTGCCAGCAGCTTAGGGGACAGGAACACAGATACGCAGTATTTT.

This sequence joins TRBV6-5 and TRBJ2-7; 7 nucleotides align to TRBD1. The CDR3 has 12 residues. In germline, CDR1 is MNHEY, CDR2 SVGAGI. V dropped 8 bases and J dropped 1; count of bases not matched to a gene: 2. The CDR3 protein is CASRDRSYEQYF. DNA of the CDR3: TGTGCCAGCCGGGACAGATCCTACGAGCAGTACTTC.

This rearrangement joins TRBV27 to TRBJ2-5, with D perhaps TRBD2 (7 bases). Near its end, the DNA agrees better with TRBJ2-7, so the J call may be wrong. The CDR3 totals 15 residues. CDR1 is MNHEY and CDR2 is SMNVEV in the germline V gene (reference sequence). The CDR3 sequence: CASSLSWGGEYEQYF. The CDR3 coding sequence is TGTGCCAGCAGTTTATCATGGGGGGGCGAGTACGAGCAGTACTTC.

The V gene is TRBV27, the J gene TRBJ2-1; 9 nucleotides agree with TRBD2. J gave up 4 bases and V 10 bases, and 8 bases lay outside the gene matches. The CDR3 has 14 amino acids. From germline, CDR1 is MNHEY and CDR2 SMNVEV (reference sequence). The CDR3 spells CATSRTSAYNEQFF. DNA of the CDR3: TGTGCCACCTCGAGGACTAGCGCTTACAATGAGCAGTTCTTC.

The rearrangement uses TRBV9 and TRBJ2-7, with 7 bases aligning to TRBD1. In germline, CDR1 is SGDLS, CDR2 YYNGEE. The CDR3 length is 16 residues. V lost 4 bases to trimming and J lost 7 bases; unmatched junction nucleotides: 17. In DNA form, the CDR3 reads TGTGCCAGCAGCATTTCCGGACAGGCGATGCTGCGAGAGCAGTACTTC. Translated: CASSISGQAMLREQYF.

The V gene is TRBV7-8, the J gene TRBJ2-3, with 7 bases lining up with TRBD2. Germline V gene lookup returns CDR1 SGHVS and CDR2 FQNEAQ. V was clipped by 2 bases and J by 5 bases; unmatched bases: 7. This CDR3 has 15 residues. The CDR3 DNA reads TGTGCCAGCAGCTTACGGGACTATAACCGAGATACGCAGTATTTT. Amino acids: CASSLRDYNRDTQYF.

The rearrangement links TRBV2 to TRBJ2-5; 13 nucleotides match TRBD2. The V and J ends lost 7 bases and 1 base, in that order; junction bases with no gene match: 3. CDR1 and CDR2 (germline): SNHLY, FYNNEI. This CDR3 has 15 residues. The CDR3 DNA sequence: TGTGCCAGCATAAGGACTAGCGGGGGCCAAGAGACCCAGTACTTC. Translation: CASIRTSGGQETQYF.

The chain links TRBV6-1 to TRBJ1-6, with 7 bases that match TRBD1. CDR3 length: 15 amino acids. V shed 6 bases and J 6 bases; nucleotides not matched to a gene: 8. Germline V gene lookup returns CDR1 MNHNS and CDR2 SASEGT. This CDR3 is CASRTQGLSNSPLHF. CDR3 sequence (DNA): TGTGCCAGCAGAACACAGGGGTTGAGTAATTCACCCCTCCACTTT.

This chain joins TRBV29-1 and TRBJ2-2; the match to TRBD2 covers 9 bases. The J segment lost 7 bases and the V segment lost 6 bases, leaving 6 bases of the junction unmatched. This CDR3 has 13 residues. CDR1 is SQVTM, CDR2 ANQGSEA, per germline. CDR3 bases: TGCAGCGTGAGCGGGAGGAGGGACGGGGAGCTGTTTTTT. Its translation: CSVSGRRDGELFF.

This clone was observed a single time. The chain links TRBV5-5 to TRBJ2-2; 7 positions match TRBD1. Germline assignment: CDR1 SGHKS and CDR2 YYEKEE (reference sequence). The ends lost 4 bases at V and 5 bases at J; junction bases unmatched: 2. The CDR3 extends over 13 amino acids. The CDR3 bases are TGTGCCAGCAGCGGGACAGCAACCGGGGAGCTGTTTTTT. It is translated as CASSGTATGELFF.

The CDR3: CATSRVGPERRYF. In nucleotides, the CDR3 is TGTGCCACCAGCAGAGTAGGACCCGAAAGGCGGTACTTC. The genes are TRBV15 and TRBJ2-7, with no clear D. This CDR3 comprises 13 residues. The germline V and J ends were trimmed by 1 base and 12 bases, with 16 bases remaining between them. Germline V gives CDR1 LNHNV, CDR2 YYDKDF (reference sequence).

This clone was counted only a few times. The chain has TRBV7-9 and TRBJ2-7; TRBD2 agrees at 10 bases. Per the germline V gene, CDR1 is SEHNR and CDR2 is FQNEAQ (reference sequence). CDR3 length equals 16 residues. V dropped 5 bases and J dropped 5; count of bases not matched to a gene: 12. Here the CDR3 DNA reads TGTGCCAGCAGCCGGGGGGCTAGCGGGAGATTCGACGAGCAGTACTTC. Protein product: CASSRGASGRFDEQYF.

The CDR3 sequence is CASSLIRTANTGELFF. Written as DNA, the CDR3 is TGTGCCAGCTCACTGATCCGAACCGCGAACACCGGGGAGCTGTTTTTT. This chain uses TRBV18 with TRBJ2-2; D call uncertain. V was shortened by 4 bases and J by 0 bases, with 12 bases between the two germline ends. This CDR3 comprises 16 residues. Per the germline V gene, CDR1 is KGHSH and CDR2 is LQKENI.

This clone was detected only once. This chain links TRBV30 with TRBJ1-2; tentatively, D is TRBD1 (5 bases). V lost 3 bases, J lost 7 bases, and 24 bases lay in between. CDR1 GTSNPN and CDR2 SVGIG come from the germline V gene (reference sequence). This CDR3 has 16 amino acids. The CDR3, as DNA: TGTGCCTGGAGAAACAACGGTAGGGGCGCCTTACGTGGCTACACCTTC. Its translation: CAWRNNGRGALRGYTF.

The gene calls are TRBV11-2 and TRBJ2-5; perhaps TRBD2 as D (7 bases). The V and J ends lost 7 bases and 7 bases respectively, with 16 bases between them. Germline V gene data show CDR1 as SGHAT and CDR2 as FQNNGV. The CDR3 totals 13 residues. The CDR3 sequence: CASTPRGAVTQYF. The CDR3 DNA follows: TGTGCCAGCACTCCTCGGGGGGCGGTGACCCAGTACTTC.

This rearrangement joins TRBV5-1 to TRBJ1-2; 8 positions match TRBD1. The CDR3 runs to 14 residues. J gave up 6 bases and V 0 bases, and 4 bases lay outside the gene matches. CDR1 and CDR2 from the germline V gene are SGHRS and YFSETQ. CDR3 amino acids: CASSLVDRVDGYTF. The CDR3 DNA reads TGCGCCAGCAGCTTGGTGGACAGGGTTGATGGCTACACCTTC.

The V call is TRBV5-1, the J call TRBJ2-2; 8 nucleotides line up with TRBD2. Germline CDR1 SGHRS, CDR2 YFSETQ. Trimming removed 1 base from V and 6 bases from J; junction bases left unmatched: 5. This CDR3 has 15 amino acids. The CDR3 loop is CASSLRSGGSGELFF. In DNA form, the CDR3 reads TGCGCCAGCAGCTTGAGGAGCGGGGGCTCCGGGGAGCTGTTTTTT.

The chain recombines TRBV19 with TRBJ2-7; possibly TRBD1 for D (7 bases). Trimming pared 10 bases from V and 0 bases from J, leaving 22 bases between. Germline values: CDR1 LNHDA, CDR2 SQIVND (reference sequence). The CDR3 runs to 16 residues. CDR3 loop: CATTNRGGPSSYEQYF. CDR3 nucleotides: TGTGCCACCACCAACAGGGGAGGACCTAGCTCCTACGAGCAGTACTTC.

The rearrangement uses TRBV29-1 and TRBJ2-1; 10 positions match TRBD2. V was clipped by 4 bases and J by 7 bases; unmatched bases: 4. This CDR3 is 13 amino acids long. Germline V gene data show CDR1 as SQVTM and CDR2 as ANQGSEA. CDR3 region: CSVASGSFNEQFF. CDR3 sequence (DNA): TGCAGCGTTGCTAGCGGGAGCTTTAATGAGCAGTTCTTC.

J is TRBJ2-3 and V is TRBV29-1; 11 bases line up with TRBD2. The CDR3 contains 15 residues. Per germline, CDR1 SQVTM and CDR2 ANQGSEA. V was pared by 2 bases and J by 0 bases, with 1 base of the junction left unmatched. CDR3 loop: CSVELAGGSTDTQYF. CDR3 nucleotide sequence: TGCAGCGTTGAACTAGCGGGGGGCAGCACAGATACGCAGTATTTT.

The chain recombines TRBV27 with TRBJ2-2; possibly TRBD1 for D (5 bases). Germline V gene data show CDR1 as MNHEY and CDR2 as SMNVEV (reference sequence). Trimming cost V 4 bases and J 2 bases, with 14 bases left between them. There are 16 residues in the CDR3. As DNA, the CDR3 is TGTGCCAGCAGTTACTCATTCGGACACAACACCGGGGAGCTGTTTTTT. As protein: CASSYSFGHNTGELFF.

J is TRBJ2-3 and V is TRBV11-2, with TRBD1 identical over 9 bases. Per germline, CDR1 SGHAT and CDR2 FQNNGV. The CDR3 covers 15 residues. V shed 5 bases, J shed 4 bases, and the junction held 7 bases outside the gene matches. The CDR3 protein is CASSVQGAGADTQYF. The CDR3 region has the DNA TGTGCCAGCAGCGTACAGGGGGCAGGGGCAGATACGCAGTATTTT.

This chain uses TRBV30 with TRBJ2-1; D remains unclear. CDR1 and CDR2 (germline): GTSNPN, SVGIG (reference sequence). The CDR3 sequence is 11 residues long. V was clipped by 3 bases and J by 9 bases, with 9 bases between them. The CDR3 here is CAWSRRREQFF. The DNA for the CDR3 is TGTGCCTGGAGCCGGAGACGTGAGCAGTTCTTC.